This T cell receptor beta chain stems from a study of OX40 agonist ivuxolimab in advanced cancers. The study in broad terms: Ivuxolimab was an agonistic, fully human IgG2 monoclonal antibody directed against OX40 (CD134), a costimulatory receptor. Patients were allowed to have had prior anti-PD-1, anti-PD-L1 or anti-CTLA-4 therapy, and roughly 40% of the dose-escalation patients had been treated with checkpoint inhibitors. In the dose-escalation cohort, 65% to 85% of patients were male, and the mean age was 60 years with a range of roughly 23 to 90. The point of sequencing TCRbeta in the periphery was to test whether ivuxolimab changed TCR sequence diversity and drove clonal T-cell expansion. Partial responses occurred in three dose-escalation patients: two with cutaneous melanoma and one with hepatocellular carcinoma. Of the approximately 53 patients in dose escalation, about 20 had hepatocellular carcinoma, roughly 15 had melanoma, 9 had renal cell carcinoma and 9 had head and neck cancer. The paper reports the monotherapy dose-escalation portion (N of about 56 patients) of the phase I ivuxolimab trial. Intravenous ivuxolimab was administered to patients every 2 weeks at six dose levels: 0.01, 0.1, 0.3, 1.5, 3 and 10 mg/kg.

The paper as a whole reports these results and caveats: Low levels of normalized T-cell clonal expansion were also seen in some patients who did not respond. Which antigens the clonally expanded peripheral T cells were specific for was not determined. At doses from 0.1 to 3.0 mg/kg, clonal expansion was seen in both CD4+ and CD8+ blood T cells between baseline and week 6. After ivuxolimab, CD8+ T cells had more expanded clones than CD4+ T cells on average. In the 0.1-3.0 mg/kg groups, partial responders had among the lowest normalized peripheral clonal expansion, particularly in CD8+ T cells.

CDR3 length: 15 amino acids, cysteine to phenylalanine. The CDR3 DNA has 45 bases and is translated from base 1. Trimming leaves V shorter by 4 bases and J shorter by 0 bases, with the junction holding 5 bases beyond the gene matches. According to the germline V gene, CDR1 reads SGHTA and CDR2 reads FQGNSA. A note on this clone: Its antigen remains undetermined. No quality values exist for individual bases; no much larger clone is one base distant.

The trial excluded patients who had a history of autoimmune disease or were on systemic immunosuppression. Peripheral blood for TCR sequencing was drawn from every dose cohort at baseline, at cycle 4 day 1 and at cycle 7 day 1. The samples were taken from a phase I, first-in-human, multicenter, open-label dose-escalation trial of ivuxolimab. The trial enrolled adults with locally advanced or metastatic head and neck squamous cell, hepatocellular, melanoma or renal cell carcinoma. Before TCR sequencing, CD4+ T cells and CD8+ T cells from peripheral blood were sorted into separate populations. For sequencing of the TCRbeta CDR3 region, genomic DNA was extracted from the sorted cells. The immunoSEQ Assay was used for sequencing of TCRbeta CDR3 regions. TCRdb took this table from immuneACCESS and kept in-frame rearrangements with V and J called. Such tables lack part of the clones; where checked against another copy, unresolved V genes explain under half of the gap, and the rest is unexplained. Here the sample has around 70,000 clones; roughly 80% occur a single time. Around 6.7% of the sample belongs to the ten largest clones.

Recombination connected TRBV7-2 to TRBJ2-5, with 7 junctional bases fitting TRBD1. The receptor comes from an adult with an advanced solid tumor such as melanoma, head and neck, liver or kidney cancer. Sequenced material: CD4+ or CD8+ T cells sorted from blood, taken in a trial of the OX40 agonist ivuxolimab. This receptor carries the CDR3 CASSSDRAYQETQYF. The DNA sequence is TGTGCCAGCAGCTCAGACAGGGCCTACCAAGAGACCCAGTACTTC.